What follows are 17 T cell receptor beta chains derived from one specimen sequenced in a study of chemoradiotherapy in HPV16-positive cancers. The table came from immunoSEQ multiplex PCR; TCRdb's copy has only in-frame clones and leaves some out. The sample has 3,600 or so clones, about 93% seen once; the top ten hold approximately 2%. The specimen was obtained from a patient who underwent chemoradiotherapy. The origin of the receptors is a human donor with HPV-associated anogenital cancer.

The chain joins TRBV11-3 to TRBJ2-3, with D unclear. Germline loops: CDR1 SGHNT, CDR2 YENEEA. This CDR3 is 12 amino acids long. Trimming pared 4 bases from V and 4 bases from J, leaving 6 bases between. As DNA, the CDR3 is TGTGCCAGCAGCTCCCACTCAGATACGCAGTATTTT. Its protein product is CASSSHSDTQYF. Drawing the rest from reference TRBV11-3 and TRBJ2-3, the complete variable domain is EAGVVQSPRYKIIEKKQPVAFWCNPISGHNTLYWYLQNLGQGPELLIRYENEEAVDDSQLPKDRFSAERLKGVDSTLKIQPAELGDSAVYLCASSSHSDTQYFGPGTRLTVL.

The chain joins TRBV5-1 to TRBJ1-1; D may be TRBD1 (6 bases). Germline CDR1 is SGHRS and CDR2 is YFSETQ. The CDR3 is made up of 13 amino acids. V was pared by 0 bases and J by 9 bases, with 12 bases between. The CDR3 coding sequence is TGCGCCAGCAGCTTGGAAGGGGGGCTGAAAGCTTTCTTT. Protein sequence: CASSLEGGLKAFF.

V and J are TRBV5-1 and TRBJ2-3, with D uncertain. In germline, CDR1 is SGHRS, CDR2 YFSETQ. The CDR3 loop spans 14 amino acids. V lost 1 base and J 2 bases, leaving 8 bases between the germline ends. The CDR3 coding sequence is TGCGCCAGCAGCTTGACGCCCCCCACAGATACGCAGTATTTT. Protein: CASSLTPPTDTQYF.

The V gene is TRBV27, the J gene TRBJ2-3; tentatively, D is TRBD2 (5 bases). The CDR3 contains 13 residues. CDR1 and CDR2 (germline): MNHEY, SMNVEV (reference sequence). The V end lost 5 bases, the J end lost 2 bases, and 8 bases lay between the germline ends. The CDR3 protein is CASSLAFTDTQYF. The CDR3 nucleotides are TGTGCCAGCAGTCTAGCCTTCACAGATACGCAGTATTTT.

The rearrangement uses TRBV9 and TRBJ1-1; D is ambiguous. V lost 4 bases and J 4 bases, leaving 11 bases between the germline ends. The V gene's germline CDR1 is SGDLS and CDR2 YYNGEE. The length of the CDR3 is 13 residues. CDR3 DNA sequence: TGTGCCAGCAGCCCCCCTGCGGTCACTGAAGCTTTCTTT. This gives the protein CASSPPAVTEAFF.

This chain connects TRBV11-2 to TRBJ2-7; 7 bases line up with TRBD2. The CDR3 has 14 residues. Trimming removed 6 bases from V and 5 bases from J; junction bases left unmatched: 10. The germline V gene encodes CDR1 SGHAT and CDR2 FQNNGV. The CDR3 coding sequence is TGTGCCAGCAGTGATGGGGGGGTGGGTGACGAGCAGTACTTC. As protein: CASSDGGVGDEQYF.

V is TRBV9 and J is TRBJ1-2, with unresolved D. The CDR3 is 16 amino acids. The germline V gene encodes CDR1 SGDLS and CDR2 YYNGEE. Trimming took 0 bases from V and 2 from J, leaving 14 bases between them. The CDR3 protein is CASSVDFRGENYGYTF. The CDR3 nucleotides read TGTGCCAGCAGCGTAGATTTCCGCGGGGAAAACTATGGCTACACCTTC.

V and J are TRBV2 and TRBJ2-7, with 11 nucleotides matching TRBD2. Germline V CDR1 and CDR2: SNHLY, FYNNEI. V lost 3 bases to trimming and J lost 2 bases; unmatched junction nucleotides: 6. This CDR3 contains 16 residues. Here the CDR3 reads CASSDSGTSGPYEQYF. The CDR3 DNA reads TGTGCCAGCAGTGACAGCGGGACTAGCGGTCCCTACGAGCAGTACTTC.

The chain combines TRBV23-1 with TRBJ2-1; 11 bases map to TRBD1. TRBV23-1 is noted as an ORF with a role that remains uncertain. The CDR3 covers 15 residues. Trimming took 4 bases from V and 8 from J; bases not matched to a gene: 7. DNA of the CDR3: TGCGCCAGCAGTCGGGTTAGGACAGGGGGCGATGAGCAGTTCTTC. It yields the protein CASSRVRTGGDEQFF.

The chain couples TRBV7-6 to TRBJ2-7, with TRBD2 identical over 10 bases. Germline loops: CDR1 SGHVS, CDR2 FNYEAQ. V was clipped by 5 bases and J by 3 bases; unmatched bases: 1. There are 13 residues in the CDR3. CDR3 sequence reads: CASSRLAGYEQYF. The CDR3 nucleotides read TGTGCCAGCAGCAGACTAGCGGGCTACGAGCAGTACTTC.

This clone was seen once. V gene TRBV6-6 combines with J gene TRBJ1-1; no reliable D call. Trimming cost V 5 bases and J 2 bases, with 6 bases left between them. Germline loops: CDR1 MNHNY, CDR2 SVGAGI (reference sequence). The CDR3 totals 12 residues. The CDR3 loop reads CASSNDNTEAFF. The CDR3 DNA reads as TGTGCCAGCAGTAACGATAACACTGAAGCTTTCTTT.

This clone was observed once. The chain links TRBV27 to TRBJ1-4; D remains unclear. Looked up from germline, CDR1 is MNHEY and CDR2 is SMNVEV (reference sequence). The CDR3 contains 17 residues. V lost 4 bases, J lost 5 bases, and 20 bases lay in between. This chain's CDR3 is CASSYTGGRLANEKLFF. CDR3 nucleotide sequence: TGTGCCAGCAGTTATACGGGTGGAAGACTCGCGAATGAAAAACTGTTTTTT.

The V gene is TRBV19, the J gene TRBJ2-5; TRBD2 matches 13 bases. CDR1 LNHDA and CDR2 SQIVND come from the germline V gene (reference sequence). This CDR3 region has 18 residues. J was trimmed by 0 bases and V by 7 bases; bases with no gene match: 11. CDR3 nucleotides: TGTGCCAGTAAACAATACGGCGGGACTAGCGGGAACCAAGAGACCCAGTACTTC. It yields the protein CASKQYGGTSGNQETQYF.

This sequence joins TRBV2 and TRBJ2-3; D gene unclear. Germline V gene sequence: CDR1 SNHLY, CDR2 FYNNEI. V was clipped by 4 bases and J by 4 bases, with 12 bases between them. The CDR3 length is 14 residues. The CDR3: CASSVWSFPDTQYF. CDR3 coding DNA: TGTGCCAGCAGTGTTTGGAGCTTCCCAGATACGCAGTATTTT.

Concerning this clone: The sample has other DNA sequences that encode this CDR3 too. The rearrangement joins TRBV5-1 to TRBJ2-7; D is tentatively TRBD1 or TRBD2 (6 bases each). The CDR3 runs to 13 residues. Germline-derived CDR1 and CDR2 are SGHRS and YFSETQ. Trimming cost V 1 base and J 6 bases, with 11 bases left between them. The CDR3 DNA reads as TGCGCCAGCAGCTTGTGGGGGGCGGGCGAGCAGTACTTC. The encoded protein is CASSLWGAGEQYF.

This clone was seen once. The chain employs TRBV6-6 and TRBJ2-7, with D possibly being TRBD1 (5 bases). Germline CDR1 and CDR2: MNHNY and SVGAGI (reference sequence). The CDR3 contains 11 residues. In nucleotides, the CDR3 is TGTACCTCAGGGTTCTCCTACGAGCAGTACTTC. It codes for CTSGFSYEQYF.

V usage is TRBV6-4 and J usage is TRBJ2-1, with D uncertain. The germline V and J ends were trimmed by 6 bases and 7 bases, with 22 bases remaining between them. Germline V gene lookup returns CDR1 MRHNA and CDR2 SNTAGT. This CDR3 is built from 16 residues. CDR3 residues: CASSEGLEFLRNEQFF. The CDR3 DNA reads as TGTGCCAGCAGCGAAGGGCTAGAGTTTTTGCGAAATGAGCAGTTCTTC.